This T cell receptor (beta chain) appears in the sequencing data of a study of cytomegalovirus exposure and HLA in healthy donors. Study-wide results and limits: According to the study, roughly 180 TCR beta chains were cytomegalovirus-associated.

With respect to this clone: Its matching antigen is unknown.

The donors were members of the approximately 130-subject validation cohort (separate from the approximately 670-subject first cohort). The V end lost 3 bases, the J end lost 6 bases, and 12 bases lay between the germline ends. The germline CDR1 and CDR2 sequences are LNHDA and SQIVND (reference sequence). This CDR3 is built from 13 residues. The protocol was immunoSEQ multiplex PCR, while the TCRdb copy is restricted to in-frame clones and leaves out a portion. The repertoire holds about 120,000 clones, with roughly nine tenths as singletons. The clonotype comes from a woman younger than 30 in good health and CMV-seronegative. Sequenced material: PBMCs. This chain connects TRBV19 to TRBJ2-7; D unresolved. CDR3 sequence reads: CASSIVGVSEQYF. Written as DNA, the CDR3 is TGTGCCAGTAGTATCGTTGGAGTAAGCGAGCAGTACTTC.